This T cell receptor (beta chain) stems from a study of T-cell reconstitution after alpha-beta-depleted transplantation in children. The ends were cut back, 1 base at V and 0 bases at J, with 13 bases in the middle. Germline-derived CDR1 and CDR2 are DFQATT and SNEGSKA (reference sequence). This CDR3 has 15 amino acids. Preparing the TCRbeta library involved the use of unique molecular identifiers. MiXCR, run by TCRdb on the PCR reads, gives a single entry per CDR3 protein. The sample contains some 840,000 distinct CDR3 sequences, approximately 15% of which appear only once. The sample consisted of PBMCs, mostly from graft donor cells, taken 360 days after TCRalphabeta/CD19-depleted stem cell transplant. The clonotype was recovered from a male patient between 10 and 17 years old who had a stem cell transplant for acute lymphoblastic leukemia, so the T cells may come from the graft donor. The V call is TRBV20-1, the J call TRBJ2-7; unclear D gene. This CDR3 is CSARGPSRSSYEQYF. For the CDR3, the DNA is TGCAGTGCTAGAGGCCCCTCCAGGAGCTCCTACGAGCAGTACTTC.